This T cell receptor (beta chain) was retrieved from a study of response to subunit inactivated influenza vaccine. This clonotype was detected only a few times. V lost 3 bases, J lost 7 bases, and 16 bases lay in between. This CDR3 spans 14 amino acids. Germline CDR1 reads DFQATT; CDR2 reads SNEGSKA (reference sequence). MiXCR, applied by TCRdb to the RT-PCR reads, yields one record per CDR3 protein. This table holds hundreds of thousands of distinct CDR3 sequences, 7.6% found once. This specimen consisted of PBMCs from blood, obtained less than 30 months after vaccination. The chain is built from TRBV20-1 and TRBJ1-5; weak D call: TRBD1 (6 bases). This TCR was recovered from a man between 45 and 75 years old who received an inactivated influenza vaccine. DNA for the CDR3: TGCAGTGCTAGCCAGCGGGGGCGAGGACAGCCCCAGCATTTT. Its protein is CSASQRGRGQPQHF.